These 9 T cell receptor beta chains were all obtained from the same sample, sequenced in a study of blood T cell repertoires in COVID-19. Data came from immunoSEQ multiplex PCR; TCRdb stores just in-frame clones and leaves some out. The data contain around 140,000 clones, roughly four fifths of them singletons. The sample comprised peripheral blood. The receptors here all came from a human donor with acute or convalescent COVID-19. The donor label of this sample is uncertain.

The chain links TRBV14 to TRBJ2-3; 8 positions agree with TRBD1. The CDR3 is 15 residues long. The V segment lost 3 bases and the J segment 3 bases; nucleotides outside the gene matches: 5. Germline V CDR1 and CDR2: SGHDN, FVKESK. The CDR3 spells CASSHRTGKTDTQYF. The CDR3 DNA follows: TGTGCCAGCAGCCATAGGACAGGGAAAACAGATACGCAGTATTTT.

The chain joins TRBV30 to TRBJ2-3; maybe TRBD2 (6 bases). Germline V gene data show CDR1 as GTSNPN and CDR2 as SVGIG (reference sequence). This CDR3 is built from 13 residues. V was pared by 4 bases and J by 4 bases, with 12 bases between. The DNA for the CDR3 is TGTGCCTGGAACCGGGGGACGGCAGATACGCAGTATTTT. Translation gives CAWNRGTADTQYF.

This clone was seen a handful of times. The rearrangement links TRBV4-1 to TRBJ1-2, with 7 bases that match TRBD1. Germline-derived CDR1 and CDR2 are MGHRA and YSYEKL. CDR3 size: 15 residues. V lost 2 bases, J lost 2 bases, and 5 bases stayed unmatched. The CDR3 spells CASSQNRDSNYGYTF. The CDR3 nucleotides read TGCGCCAGCAGCCAAAACCGGGACAGCAACTATGGCTACACCTTC.

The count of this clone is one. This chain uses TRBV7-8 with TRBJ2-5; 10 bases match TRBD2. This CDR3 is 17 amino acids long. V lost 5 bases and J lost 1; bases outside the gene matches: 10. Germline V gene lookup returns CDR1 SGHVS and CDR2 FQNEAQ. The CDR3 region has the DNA TGTGCCAGCAGCCGACGGAGCGGGGGGGTTTTCCAAGAGACCCAGTACTTC. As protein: CASSRRSGGVFQETQYF.

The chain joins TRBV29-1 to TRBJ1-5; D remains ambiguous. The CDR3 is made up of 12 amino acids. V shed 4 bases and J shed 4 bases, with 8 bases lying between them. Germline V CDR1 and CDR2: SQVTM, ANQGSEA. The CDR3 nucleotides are TGCAGCGTTGCTGAACAAAATCAGCCCCAGCATTTT. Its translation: CSVAEQNQPQHF.

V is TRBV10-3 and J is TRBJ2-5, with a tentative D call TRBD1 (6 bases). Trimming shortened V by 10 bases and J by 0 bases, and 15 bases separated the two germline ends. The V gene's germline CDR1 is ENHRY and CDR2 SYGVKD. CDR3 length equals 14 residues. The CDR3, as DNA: TGTGCCACCGGGACATATTCGTACCAAGAGACCCAGTACTTC. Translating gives CATGTYSYQETQYF.

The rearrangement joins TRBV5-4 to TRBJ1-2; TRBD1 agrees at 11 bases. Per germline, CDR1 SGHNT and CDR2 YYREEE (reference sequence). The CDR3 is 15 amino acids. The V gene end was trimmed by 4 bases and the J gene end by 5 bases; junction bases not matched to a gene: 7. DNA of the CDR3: TGTGCCAGCAGCGGGGGACAGGGGGGAGGATATGGCTACACCTTC. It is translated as CASSGGQGGGYGYTF.

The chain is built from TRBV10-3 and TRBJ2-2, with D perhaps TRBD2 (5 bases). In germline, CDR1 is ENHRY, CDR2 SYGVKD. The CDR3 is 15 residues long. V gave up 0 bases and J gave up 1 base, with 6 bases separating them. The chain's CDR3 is CAISESGGNTGELFF. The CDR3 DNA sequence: TGTGCCATCAGTGAGTCCGGAGGGAACACCGGGGAGCTGTTTTTT.

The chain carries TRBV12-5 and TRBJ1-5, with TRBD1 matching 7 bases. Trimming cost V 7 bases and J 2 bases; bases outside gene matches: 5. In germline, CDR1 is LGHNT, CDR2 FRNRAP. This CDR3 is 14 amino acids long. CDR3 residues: CASAKGARNQPQHF. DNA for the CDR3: TGTGCTAGTGCCAAGGGGGCTCGCAATCAGCCCCAGCATTTT.